The present entry profiles one T cell receptor beta chain with its context. Trimming cost V 3 bases and J 5 bases; bases outside gene matches: 7. This CDR3 region has 15 residues. Germline V gene lookup returns CDR1 SGHTA and CDR2 FQGNSA. The data belong to a study of blood T cell repertoires in COVID-19. Study overall: Sites in the United States, Italy and Spain provided acute and convalescent COVID-19 samples. T cells, B-cell-depleted T cells, or PBMCs provided the cDNA or gDNA that served as material.

TCRdb's table, derived via immunoSEQ multiplex PCR, lists solely in-frame clones and lacks some. The sample records over 30,000 clones, 90% being singletons. Material for sequencing was peripheral blood. The chain links TRBV7-2 to TRBJ2-7, with TRBD1 matching 10 bases. This TCR came from a man aged 70 or older with acute or convalescent COVID-19. The CDR3 spells CASSFPGQGINEQYF. For the CDR3, the DNA is TGTGCCAGCAGCTTCCCGGGACAGGGGATTAACGAGCAGTACTTC.